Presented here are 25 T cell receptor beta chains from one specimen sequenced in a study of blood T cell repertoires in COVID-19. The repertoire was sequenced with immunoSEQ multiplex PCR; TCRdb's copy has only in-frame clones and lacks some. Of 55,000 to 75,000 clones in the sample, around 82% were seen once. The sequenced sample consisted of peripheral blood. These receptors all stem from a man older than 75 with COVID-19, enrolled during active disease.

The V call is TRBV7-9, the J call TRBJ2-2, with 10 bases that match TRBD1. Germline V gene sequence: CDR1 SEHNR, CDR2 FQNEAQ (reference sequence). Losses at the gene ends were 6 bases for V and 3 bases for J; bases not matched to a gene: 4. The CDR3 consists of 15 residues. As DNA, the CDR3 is TGTGCCAGCAGGGCCGGGACAGGGGACACCGGGGAGCTGTTTTTT. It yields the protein CASRAGTGDTGELFF.

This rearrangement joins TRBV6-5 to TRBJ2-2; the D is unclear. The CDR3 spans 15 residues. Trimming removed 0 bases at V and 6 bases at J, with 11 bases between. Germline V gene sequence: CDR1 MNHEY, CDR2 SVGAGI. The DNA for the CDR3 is TGTGCCAGCAGTTACTCGTTAAGCCTGTCCGGGGAGCTGTTTTTT. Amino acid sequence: CASSYSLSLSGELFF.

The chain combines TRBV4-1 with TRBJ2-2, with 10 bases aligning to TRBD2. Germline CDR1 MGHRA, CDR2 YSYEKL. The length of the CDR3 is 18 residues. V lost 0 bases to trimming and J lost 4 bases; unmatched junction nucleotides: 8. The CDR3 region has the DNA TGCGCCAGCAGCCAAGACGGAGCGGGGGGGCGTGGCACCGGGGAGCTGTTTTTT. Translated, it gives CASSQDGAGGRGTGELFF.

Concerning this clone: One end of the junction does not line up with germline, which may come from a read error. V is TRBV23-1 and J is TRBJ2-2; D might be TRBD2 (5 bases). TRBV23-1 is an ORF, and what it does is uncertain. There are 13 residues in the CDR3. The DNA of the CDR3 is TGCGCCAGCAGTCAAACTCCCCACCGGGGAGCTGTTTTT. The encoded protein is CASSQTPHRGAVF.

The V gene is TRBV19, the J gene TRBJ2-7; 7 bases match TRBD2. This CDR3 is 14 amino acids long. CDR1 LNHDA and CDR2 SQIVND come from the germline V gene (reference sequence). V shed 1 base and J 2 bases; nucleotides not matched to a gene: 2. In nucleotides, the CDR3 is TGTGCCAGTAGTATAGCAGGGAGGGCCTACGAGCAGTACTTC. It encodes CASSIAGRAYEQYF.

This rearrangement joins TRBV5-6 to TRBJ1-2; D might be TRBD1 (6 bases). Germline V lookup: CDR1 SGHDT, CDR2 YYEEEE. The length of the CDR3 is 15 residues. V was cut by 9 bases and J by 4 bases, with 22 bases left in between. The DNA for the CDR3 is TGTGCCACGAGCCATTACTTACAGGGAACCTATGGCTACACCTTC. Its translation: CATSHYLQGTYGYTF.

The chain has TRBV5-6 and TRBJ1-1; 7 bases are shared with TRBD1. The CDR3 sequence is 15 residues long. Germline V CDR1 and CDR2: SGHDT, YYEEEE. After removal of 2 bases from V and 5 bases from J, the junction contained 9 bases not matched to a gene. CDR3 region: CASSFVTGVGTEAFF. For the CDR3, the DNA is TGTGCCAGCAGCTTTGTAACAGGGGTAGGAACTGAAGCTTTCTTT.

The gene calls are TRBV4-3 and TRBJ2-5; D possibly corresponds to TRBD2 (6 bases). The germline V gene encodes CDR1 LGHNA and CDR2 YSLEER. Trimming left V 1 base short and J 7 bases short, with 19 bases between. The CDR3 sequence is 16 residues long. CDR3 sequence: CASSQVGSGRRGTQYF. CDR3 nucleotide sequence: TGCGCCAGCAGCCAAGTGGGGAGCGGAAGGCGGGGGACCCAGTACTTC.

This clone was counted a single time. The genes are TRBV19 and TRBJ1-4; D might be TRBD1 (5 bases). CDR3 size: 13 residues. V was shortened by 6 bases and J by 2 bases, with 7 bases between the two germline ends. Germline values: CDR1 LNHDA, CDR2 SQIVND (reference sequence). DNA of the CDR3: TGTGCCAGTAGGGGGCTGACTAATGAAAAACTGTTTTTT. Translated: CASRGLTNEKLFF. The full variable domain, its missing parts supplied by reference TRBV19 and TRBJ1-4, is DGGITQSPKYLFRKEGQNVTLSCEQNLNHDAMYWYRQDPGQGLRLIYYSQIVNDFQKGDIAEGYSVSREKKESFPLTVTSAQKNPTAFYLCASRGLTNEKLFFGSGTQLSVL.

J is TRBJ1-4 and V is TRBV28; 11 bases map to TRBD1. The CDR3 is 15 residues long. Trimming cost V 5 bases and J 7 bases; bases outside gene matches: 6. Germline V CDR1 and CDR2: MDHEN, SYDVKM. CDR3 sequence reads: CASSQVGQGVEKLFF. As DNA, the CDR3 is TGTGCCAGCAGTCAGGTGGGACAGGGGGTTGAAAAACTGTTTTTT. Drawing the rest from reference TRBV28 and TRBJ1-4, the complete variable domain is DVKVTQSSRYLVKRTGEKVFLECVQDMDHENMFWYRQDPGLGLRLIYFSYDVKMKEKGDIPEGYSVSREKKERFSLILESASTNQTSMYLCASSQVGQGVEKLFFGSGTQLSVL.

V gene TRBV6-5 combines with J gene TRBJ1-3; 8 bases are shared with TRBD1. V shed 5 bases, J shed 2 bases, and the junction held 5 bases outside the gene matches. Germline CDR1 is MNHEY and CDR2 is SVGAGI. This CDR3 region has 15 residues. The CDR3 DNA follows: TGTGCCAGCAGTCTACAGGGGGGCCCTGGAAACACCATATATTTT. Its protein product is CASSLQGGPGNTIYF.

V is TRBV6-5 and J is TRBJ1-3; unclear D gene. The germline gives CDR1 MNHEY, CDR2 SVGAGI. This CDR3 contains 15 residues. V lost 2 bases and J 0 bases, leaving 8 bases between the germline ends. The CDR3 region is CASSYGQNSGNTIYF. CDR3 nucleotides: TGTGCCAGCAGTTACGGGCAGAACTCTGGAAACACCATATATTTT.

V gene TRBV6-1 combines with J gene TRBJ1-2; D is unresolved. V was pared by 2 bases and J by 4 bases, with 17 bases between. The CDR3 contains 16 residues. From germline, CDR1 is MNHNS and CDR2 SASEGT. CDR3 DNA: TGTGCCAGCAGTGAATTACGGCAGGATCGCCTCTATGGCTACACCTTC. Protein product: CASSELRQDRLYGYTF.

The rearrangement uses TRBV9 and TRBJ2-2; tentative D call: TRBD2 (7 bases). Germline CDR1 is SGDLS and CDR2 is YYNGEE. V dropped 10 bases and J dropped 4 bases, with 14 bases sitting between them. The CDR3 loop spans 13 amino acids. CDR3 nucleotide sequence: TGTGCCGGGGGGGCCACGGTCACCGGGGAGCTGTTTTTT. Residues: CAGGATVTGELFF.

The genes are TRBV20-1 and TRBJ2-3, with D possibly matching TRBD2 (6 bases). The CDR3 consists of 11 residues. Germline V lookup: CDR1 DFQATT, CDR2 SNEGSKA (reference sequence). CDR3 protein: CSPGTPDTQYF. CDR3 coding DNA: TGCAGCCCCGGGACTCCAGATACGCAGTATTTT.

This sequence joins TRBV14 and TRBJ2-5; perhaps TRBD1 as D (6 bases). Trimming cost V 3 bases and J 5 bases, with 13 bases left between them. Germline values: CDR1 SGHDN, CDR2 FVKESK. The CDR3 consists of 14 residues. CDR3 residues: CASSQVRGSETQYF. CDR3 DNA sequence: TGTGCCAGCAGCCAGGTCAGGGGTTCGGAGACCCAGTACTTC.

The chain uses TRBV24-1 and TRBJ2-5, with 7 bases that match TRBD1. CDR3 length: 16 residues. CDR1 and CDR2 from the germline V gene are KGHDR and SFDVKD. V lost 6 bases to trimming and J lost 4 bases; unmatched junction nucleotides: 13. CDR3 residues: CATSNDLTGNIETQYF. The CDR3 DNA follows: TGTGCCACCAGTAATGATCTGACAGGGAATATAGAGACCCAGTACTTC.

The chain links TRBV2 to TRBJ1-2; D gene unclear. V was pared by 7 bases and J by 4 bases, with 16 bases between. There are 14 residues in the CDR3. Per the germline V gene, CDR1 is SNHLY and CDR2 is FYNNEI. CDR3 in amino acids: CASMPRINSYGYTF. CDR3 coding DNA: TGTGCCAGCATGCCGAGGATTAATAGCTATGGCTACACCTTC. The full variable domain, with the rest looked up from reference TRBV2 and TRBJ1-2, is EPEVTQTPSHQVTQMGQEVILRCVPISNHLYFYWYRQILGQKVEFLVSFYNNEISEKSEIFDDQFSVERPDGSNFTLKIRSTKLEDSAMYFCASMPRINSYGYTFGSGTRLTVV.

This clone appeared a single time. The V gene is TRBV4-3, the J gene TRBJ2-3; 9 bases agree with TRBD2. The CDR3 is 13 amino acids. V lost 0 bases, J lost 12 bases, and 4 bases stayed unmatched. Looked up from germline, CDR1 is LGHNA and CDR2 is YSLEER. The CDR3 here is CASSQEGSGGQYF. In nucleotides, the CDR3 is TGCGCCAGCAGCCAAGAGGGTAGCGGGGGACAGTATTTT.

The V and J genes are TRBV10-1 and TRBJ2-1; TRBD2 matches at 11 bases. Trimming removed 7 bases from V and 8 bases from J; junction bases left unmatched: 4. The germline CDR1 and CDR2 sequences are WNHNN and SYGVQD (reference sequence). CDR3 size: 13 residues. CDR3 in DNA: TGCGCCAGCAAAACTAGCGGGAGCCATGAGCAGTTCTTC. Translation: CASKTSGSHEQFF.

The CDR3 DNA reads as TGTGCCAGCAGCTCAGGGTCCTTGGGTAGCACAGATACGCAGTATTTT. This codes for CASSSGSLGSTDTQYF. This rearrangement joins TRBV7-9 to TRBJ2-3, with D possibly being TRBD1 (5 bases). Germline V lookup: CDR1 SEHNR, CDR2 FQNEAQ (reference sequence). V gave up 4 bases and J gave up 0 bases, with 14 bases separating them. The CDR3 totals 16 residues. Drawing the rest from reference TRBV7-9 and TRBJ2-3, the complete variable domain is DTGVSQNPRHKITKRGQNVTFRCDPISEHNRLYWYRQTLGQGPEFLTYFQNEAQLEKSRLLSDRFSAERPKGSFSTLEIQRTEQGDSAMYLCASSSGSLGSTDTQYFGPGTRLTVL.

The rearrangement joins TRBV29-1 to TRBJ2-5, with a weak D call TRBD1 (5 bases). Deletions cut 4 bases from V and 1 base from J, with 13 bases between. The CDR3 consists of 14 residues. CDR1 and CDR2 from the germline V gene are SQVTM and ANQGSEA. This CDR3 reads CSVVLGRTQETQYF. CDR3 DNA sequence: TGCAGCGTTGTATTGGGGCGGACCCAAGAGACCCAGTACTTC.

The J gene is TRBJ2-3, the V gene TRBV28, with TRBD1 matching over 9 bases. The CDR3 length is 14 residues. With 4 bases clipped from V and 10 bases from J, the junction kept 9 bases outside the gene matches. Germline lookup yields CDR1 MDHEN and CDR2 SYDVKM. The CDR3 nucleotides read TGTGCCAGCAGTTCCACCGGGGACAGGGAAGCGCAGTATTTT. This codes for CASSSTGDREAQYF.

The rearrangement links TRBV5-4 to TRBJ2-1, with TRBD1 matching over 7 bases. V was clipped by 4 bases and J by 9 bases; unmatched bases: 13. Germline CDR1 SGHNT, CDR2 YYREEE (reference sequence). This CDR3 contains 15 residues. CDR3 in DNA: TGTGCCAGCAGCCGACAGGGAAATGGCTGGGGTGAGCAGTTCTTC. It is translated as CASSRQGNGWGEQFF.

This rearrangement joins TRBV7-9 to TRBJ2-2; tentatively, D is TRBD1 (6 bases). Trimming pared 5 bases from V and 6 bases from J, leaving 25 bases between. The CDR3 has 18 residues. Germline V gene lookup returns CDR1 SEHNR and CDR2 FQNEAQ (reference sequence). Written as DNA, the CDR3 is TGTGCCAGCAGCACACCGGTCCGGGACATCAGTAGCCCCGGGGAGCTGTTTTTT. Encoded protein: CASSTPVRDISSPGELFF. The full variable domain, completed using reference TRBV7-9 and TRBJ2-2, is DTGVSQNPRHKITKRGQNVTFRCDPISEHNRLYWYRQTLGQGPEFLTYFQNEAQLEKSRLLSDRFSAERPKGSFSTLEIQRTEQGDSAMYLCASSTPVRDISSPGELFFGEGSRLTVL.